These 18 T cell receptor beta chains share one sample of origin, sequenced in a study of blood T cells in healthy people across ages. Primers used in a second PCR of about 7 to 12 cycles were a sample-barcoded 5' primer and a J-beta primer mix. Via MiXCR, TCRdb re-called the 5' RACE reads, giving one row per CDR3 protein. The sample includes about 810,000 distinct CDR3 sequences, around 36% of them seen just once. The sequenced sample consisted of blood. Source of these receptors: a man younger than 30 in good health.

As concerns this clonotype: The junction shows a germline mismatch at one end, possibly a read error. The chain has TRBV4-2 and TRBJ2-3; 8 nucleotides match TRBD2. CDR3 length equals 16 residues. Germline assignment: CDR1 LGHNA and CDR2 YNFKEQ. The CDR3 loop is CASSQDLAGRTGTQYF. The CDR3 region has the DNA TGTGCCAGCAGCCAAGATCTAGCGGGCCGCACAGGTACGCAGTATTTT.

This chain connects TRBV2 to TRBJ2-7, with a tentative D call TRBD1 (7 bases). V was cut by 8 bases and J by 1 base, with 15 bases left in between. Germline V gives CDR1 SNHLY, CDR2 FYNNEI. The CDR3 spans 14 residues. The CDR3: CASGGGFGSYEQYF. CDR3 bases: TGTGCCAGCGGAGGGGGCTTTGGGTCCTACGAGCAGTACTTC.

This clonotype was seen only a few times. This CDR3 reads CSVESETAGKLFF. The CDR3, as DNA: TGCAGCGTTGAGTCGGAAACGGCGGGGAAACTGTTTTTT. The J gene is TRBJ1-4, the V gene TRBV29-1; D unclear. The V end lost 3 bases, the J end lost 11 bases, and 16 bases lay between the germline ends. Germline loops: CDR1 SQVTM, CDR2 ANQGSEA. The CDR3 extends over 13 amino acids. The full variable domain, rest sourced from reference TRBV29-1 and TRBJ1-4, is SAVISQKPSRDICQRGTSLTIQCQVDSQVTMMFWYRQQPGQSLTLIATANQGSEATYESGFVIDKFPISRPNLTFSTLTVSNMSPEDSSIYLCSVESETAGKLFFGSGTQLSVL.

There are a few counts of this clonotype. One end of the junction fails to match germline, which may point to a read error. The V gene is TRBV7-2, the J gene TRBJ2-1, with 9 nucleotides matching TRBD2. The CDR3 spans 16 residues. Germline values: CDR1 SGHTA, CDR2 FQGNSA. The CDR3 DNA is TGTGCCAGCAGCCTAGCTAGCGGGATTTACTACAATGAGCAGTTCTTC. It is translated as CASSLASGIYYNEQFF.

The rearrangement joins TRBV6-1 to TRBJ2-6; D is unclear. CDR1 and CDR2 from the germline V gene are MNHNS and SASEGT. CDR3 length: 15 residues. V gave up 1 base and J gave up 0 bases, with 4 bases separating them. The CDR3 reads CASSEDNSGANVLTF. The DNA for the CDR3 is TGTGCCAGCAGTGAAGACAACTCTGGGGCCAACGTCCTGACTTTC.

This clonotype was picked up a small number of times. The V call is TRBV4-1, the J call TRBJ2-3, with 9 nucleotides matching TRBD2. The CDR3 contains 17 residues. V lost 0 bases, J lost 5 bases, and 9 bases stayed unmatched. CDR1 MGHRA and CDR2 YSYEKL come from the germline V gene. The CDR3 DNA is TGCGCCAGCAGCCAAGACCGGGTAGCGGGGGAAGTAGATACGCAGTATTTT. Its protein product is CASSQDRVAGEVDTQYF.

The CDR3 protein is CASSLLGQGLDTQYF. The DNA for the CDR3 is TGTGCCAGCAGCTTGTTGGGACAGGGGTTGGATACGCAGTATTTT. The chain uses TRBV7-2 and TRBJ2-3; 10 bases are shared with TRBD1. J gave up 6 bases and V 3 bases, and 6 bases lay outside the gene matches. Germline values: CDR1 SGHTA, CDR2 FQGNSA. The CDR3 totals 15 residues.

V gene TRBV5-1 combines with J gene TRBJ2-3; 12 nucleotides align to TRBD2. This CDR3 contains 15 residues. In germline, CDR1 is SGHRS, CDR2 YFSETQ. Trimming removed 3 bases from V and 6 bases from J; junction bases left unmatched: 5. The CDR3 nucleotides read TGCGCCAGCAGCTACGAGGGGACTAGCGGGGATACGCAGTATTTT. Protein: CASSYEGTSGDTQYF.

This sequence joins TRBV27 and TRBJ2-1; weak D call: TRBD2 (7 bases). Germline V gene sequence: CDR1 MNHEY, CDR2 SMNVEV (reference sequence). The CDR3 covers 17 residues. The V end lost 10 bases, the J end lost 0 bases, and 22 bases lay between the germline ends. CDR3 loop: CANSPKGGATSYNEQFF. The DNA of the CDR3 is TGTGCCAACAGCCCGAAGGGGGGGGCCACCTCCTACAATGAGCAGTTCTTC.

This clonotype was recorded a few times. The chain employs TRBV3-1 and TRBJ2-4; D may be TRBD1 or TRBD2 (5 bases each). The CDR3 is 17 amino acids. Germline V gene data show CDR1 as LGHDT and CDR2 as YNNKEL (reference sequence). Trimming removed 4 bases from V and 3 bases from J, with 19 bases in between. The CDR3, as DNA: TGTGCCAGCAGCCGGTCACATGCCGGGACGGACAAAAACATTCAGTACTTC. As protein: CASSRSHAGTDKNIQYF.

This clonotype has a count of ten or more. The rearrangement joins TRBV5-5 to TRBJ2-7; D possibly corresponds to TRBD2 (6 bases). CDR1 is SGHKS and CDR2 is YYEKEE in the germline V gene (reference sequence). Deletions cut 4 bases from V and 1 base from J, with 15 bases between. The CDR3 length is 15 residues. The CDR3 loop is CASSPWGDLSYEQYF. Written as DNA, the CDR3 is TGTGCCAGCAGCCCCTGGGGGGACCTGTCCTACGAGCAGTACTTC.

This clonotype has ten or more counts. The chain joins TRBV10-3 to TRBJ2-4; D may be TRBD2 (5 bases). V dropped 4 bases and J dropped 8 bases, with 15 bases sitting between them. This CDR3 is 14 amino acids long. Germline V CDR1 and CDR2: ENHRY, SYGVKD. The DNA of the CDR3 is TGTGCCATCAGTGCCCTGGGCGTGGAGGACATTCAGTACTTC. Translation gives CAISALGVEDIQYF.

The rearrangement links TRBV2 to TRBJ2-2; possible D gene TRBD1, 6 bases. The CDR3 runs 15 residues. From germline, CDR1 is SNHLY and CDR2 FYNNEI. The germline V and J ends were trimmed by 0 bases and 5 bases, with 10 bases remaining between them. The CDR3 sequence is CASSEAGQGTGELFF. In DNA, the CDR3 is TGTGCCAGCAGTGAAGCGGGCCAGGGGACCGGGGAGCTGTTTTTT.

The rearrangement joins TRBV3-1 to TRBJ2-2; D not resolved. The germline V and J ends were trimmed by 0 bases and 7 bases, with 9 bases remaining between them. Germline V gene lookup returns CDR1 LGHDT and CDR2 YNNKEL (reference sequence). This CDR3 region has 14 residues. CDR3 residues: CASSQEFPGGELFF. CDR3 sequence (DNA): TGTGCCAGCAGCCAAGAATTTCCGGGCGGGGAGCTGTTTTTT.

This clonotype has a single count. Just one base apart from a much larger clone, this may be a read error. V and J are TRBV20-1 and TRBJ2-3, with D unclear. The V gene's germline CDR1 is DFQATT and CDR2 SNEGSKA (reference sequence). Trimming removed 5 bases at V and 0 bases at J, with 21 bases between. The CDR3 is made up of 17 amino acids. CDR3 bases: TGCAGTGCTCGCTTAGATAAACTTCACGGCAGCACAGATACGCAGTATTTT. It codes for CSARLDKLHGSTDTQYF.

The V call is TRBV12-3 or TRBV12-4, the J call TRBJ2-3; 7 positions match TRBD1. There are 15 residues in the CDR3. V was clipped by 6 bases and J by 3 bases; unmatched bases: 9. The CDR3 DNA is TGTGCCAGCAGACCCGGGACAGAGATTACAGATACGCAGTATTTT. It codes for CASRPGTEITDTQYF.

The CDR3 DNA sequence: TGTGCCAGCAGTCCCCCCAGCGGGGGGGGCCCAGATACGCAGTATTTT. Protein product: CASSPPSGGGPDTQYF. The J gene is TRBJ2-3, the V gene TRBV12-3 or TRBV12-4, with 10 positions matching TRBD2. Trimming removed 5 bases from V and 4 bases from J; junction bases left unmatched: 9. The CDR3 length is 16 residues.

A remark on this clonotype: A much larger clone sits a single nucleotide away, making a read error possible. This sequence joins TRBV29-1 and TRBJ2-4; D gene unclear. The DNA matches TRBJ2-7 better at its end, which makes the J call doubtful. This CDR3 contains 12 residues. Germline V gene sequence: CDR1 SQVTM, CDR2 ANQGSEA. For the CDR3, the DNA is TGCAGCGTTGAAGGAAGTGTTTACGAGCAGTACTTC. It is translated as CSVEGSVYEQYF.